Shown below are 10 T cell receptor delta chains from a single sample sequenced in a study of gamma-delta T cells after stem cell transplantation. TCRdb reran clone calling via CATT on the RT-PCR reads. The sample includes some 3,100 delta-chain clones, approximately 2.9% of them seen just once. Specimen: gamma-delta T cells. All receptors derive from a human donor. It is not recorded whose cells these are; they may come from a transplant donor.

With regard to this clone: The TCRdb protein, from a much larger clone, departs from this DNA's translation at residue 9, likely by read error; the protein shown derives from the DNA. The CDR3 region is CACDTLTGPHSDKLIF. The CDR3 nucleotides read TGTGCCTGTGACACCTTGACTGGACCCCACAGCGATAAACTCATCTTT. This sequence joins TRDV2 and TRDJ1, with a tentative D call TRDD3 (5 bases). Deletions cut 0 bases from V and 4 bases from J, with 17 bases between. The CDR3 is 16 amino acids. The germline gives CDR1 GEAIGNYY, CDR2 EKD.

This clone was observed a handful of times. A far larger clone lies a single base away; this is likely a read error. This specimen includes other DNA sequences encoding the same CDR3. This sequence joins TRDV2 and TRDJ1; 9 bases fit TRDD3. The CDR3 contains 18 residues. Germline CDR1 reads GEAIGNYY; CDR2 reads EKD. The CDR3 region has the DNA TGTGCCTGTGACACTATACCGGGGGATACAAGGAAAACCGACAAACTCATCTTT. This gives the protein CACDTIPGDTRKTDKLIF.

In its sample, this clone ranks as medium-sized. A clone one base away is much larger, so this may be a read error. Other DNA sequences in this sample translate to the same CDR3. This chain joins TRDV2 and TRDJ1, with TRDD3 matching over 10 bases. Germline V gene data show CDR1 as GEAIGNYY and CDR2 as EKD. This CDR3 spans 16 amino acids. DNA of the CDR3: TGCGCCTGTGACACGCTGGGGGATATCGTCGCCGATAAACTCATCTTT. Its protein product is CACDTLGDIVADKLIF.

Of note for this clone: An end of the junction differs from the germline gene, which may be a read error. The chain recombines TRDV2 with TRDJ1; D may match TRDD2 or TRDD3 (6 bases each). Germline assignment: CDR1 GEAIGNYY and CDR2 EKD. The CDR3 is 18 residues long. The CDR3: CACNTVGGPSEYTDKLIF. CDR3 in DNA: TGTGCCTGTAACACCGTGGGGGGACCTTCCGAGTACACCGATAAACTCATCTTT.

About this clone: This DNA translates differently at residue 5 from the TCRdb protein, which is that of a much larger clone; a read error is likely, and the protein shown is the DNA's own translation. V usage is TRDV2 and J usage is TRDJ1; 7 bases match TRDD3. V lost 3 bases and J lost 1; bases outside the gene matches: 10. Germline V CDR1 and CDR2: GEAIGNYY, EKD. This CDR3 spans 16 amino acids. CDR3 protein: CACDFVGGLITDKLIF. The CDR3 nucleotides are TGTGCCTGTGACTTCGTTGGGGGACTGATCACCGATAAACTCATCTTT.

The table lists this clone with a few counts. The protein TCRdb lists belongs to a much larger clone and differs from this DNA's translation at residue 8, which points to a read error; the protein shown is made from the DNA. The chain is built from TRDV2 and TRDJ3, with D hard to call. In germline, CDR1 is GEAIGNYY, CDR2 EKD. V was cut by 1 base and J by 0 bases, with 12 bases left in between. There are 18 residues in the CDR3. This CDR3 is CACDTGNTYSWDTRQMFF. In nucleotides, the CDR3 is TGTGCCTGTGACACGGGCAACACTTACTCCTGGGACACCCGACAGATGTTTTTC.

This clone appeared a few times. TCRdb shows a much larger clone's protein in place of this DNA's translation, and the two differ at residue 6, likely through a read error; the protein shown is translated from the DNA. The chain is built from TRDV2 and TRDJ1, with TRDD3 matching 7 bases. V was pared by 1 base and J by 0 bases, with 13 bases of the junction left unmatched. Per the germline V gene, CDR1 is GEAIGNYY and CDR2 is EKD. The CDR3 loop spans 18 amino acids. CDR3 sequence reads: CACDTAGDGGSYTDKLIF. CDR3 bases: TGTGCCTGTGACACGGCCGGAGACGGGGGATCGTACACCGATAAACTCATCTTT.

This clone was seen a few times. TCRdb's listed protein matches a much larger clone and diverges from this DNA's translation at residue 8, likely through a read error; the protein shown comes from the DNA. This sequence joins TRDV2 and TRDJ1, with 7 nucleotides matching TRDD3. Trimming removed 1 base from V and 6 bases from J; junction bases left unmatched: 7. The CDR3 totals 14 residues. Germline CDR1 GEAIGNYY, CDR2 EKD. The DNA of the CDR3 is TGTGCCTGTGACACTCTGGGGGCTAAGTATAAACTCATCTTT. Residues: CACDTLGAKYKLIF.

The table lists this clone with a few counts. This likely stems from a read error, as it lies one base from a far larger clone. The rearrangement links TRDV2 to TRDJ3; 10 nucleotides align to TRDD3. This CDR3 contains 22 residues. Germline V lookup: CDR1 GEAIGNYY, CDR2 EKD. CDR3 sequence: CACDTFPGGGYSSSRDTRQMFF. CDR3 DNA sequence: TGTGCCTGTGACACTTTCCCGGGTGGGGGATACTCAAGCTCCCGGGACACCCGACAGATGTTTTTC.

The table lists this clone with a few counts. The chain joins TRDV2 to TRDJ1; maybe TRDD3 (6 bases). V was pared by 1 base and J by 0 bases, with 20 bases between. Looked up from germline, CDR1 is GEAIGNYY and CDR2 is EKD. This CDR3 spans 18 amino acids. The CDR3, as DNA: TGTGCCTGTGACACGTTGGGGATCCAAAACTTGTACACCGATAAACTCATCTTT. Its translation is CACDTLGIQNLYTDKLIF.